This T cell receptor beta chain derives from a study of control samples from healthy donors and cancer patients. The CDR3 spans 12 residues. V was cut by 3 bases and J by 8 bases, with 9 bases left in between. Germline CDR1 KGHDR, CDR2 SFDVKD. The data were produced by immunoSEQ multiplex PCR, yet TCRdb's version contains in-frame clones alone and is incomplete. The table records tens of thousands of clones, more than 75% of them present only once. The chain is built from TRBV24-1 and TRBJ1-2, with no clear D. Sequencing was done on a sample of PBMCs. This TCR was recovered from a man between 60 and 75 years old with colorectal cancer. The CDR3 sequence is CATSDEAGGYTF. The CDR3, as DNA: TGTGCCACCAGTGATGAAGCGGGAGGCTACACCTTC.